One and the same sample provided the 5 T cell receptor beta chains below, sequenced in a study of control samples from healthy donors and cancer patients. Data came from immunoSEQ multiplex PCR; TCRdb stores just in-frame clones and leaves some out. Of 170,000 or so clones listed, 85% to 95% are singletons. The sequenced material came from blood. These receptors were collected from a woman between 18 and 29 years old in good health.

In this sample, this clone turned up a few times. The genes are TRBV20-1 and TRBJ1-6; unclear D gene. Deletions cut 3 bases from V and 9 bases from J, with 18 bases between. The CDR3 sequence is 15 residues long. Germline V CDR1 and CDR2: DFQATT, SNEGSKA (reference sequence). CDR3 amino acids: CSASFLGDGSSPLHF. CDR3 DNA: TGCAGTGCTAGTTTTCTCGGGGATGGGAGTTCACCCCTCCACTTT.

The chain links TRBV7-2 to TRBJ2-5; TRBD1 matches 8 bases. Germline CDR1 SGHTA, CDR2 FQGNSA. The V and J ends lost 5 bases and 5 bases, in that order; junction bases with no gene match: 7. This CDR3 is 14 amino acids long. Here the CDR3 DNA reads TGTGCCAGCAGCCAGGGGGCCCCACCCGAGACCCAGTACTTC. Residues: CASSQGAPPETQYF.

This chain connects TRBV6-2 or TRBV6-3 to TRBJ1-5; D is possibly TRBD1 (5 bases). The germline V gene has CDR1 MNHEY and CDR2 SVGEGT. The CDR3 has 15 amino acids. V lost 6 bases and J lost 6, with 18 bases in between. CDR3 in amino acids: CASSPRAPLGQPQHF. CDR3 sequence (DNA): TGTGCCAGCAGCCCCAGGGCGCCCCTCGGTCAGCCCCAGCATTTT.

In its sample, this clone was seen a few times. V is TRBV7-2 and J is TRBJ2-5, with a tentative D call TRBD1 (6 bases). CDR1 and CDR2 from the germline V gene are SGHTA and FQGNSA. The CDR3 contains 14 residues. V gave up 2 bases and J gave up 5 bases, with 12 bases separating them. The CDR3 region is CASSLMGAGETQYF. CDR3 nucleotide sequence: TGTGCCAGCAGCTTAATGGGGGCCGGGGAGACCCAGTACTTC.

Here the CDR3 reads CASSSGGQTEAFF. Written as DNA, the CDR3 is TGTGCCAGCAGCTCGGGGGGACAGACTGAAGCTTTCTTT. The chain recombines TRBV5-5 with TRBJ1-1; TRBD1 matches 7 bases. Germline trimming cut 3 bases from V and 5 bases from J; bases unmatched to any gene: 4. This CDR3 has 13 amino acids. Germline V gene sequence: CDR1 SGHKS, CDR2 YYEKEE (reference sequence).